This T cell receptor beta chain stems from a study of blood T cell repertoires in COVID-19. Assay: immunoSEQ multiplex PCR; the TCRdb copy retains only in-frame clones and omits some. This table holds roughly 150,000 clones, roughly 88% found once. Patients at the Seattle site were enrolled during active infection and followed longitudinally. V lost 6 bases and J 7 bases, leaving 15 bases between the germline ends. Per the germline V gene, CDR1 is MNHEY and CDR2 is SVGAGI. The CDR3 contains 13 residues. This chain connects TRBV6-5 to TRBJ1-1; D uncertain. This receptor was obtained from a man aged 18 to 29 with COVID-19, enrolled during active disease. Sequencing was done on a sample of peripheral blood. The DNA for the CDR3 is TGTGCCAGCAGCGCCTCCCCAGCGGTTGAAGCTTTCTTT. The encoded protein is CASSASPAVEAFF.